This T cell receptor (delta chain) was sequenced during a study of Vδ1+ human thymocytes. Broader study findings: Donors shared many TRG clonotypes but few TRD clonotypes. Unlike peripheral blood Vdelta1+ controls, thymic delta-chain sequences included 20% to 25% Vdelta2 and few Vdelta3. Thymic TRG and TRD repertoires appeared highly polyclonal, with Gaussian CDR3 length distributions. Bulk repertoire data may be misinterpreted because of unexpected Vdelta2 sequences.

Between about 96% and 99.6% of sorted thymocytes were Vdelta1+. Concerning this clone itself: What it binds is not known. Germline and junction disagree at one end, which may indicate a read error. Other DNA sequences of this sample code for an identical CDR3.

Sequences come from RNA converted to cDNA by reverse transcription. The CDR3 regions were amplified by multiplex PCR from V-gene primers to a constant-region primer. TCRdb used CATT to re-call clones from the multiplex PCR reads. Of about 75,000 delta-chain clones in the sample, around 34% were seen once. Looked up from germline, CDR1 is TSWWSYY and CDR2 is QGS. The CDR3 extends over 16 amino acids. The receptor's source is a boy less than two years old who had congenital heart surgery. The chain has TRDV1 and TRDJ1; 10 nucleotides match TRDD3. Sequenced: Vdelta1+ gamma-delta thymocytes from the thymus. Subset denoted: FACS-sorted CD3+ TCRalphabeta- TCRVdelta1+ TCRVdelta2- thymocytes. This CDR3 is CALGDHTGGCNDKLIF. The CDR3 DNA sequence: TGTGCTCTTGGGGACCATACTGGGGGATGCAACGATAAGCTCATCTTT.